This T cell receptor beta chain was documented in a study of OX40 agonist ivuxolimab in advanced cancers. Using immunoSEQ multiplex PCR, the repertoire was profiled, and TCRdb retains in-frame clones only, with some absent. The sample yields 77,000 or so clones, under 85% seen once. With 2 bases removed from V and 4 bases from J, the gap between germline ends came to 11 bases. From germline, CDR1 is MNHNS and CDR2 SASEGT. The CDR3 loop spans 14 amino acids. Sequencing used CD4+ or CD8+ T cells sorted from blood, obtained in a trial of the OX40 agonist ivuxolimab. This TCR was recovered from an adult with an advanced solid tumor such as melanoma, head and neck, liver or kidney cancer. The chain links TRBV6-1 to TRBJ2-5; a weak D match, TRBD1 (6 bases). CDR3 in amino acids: CASSENFRGETQYF. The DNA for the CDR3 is TGTGCCAGCAGTGAAAATTTCAGGGGAGAGACCCAGTACTTC.